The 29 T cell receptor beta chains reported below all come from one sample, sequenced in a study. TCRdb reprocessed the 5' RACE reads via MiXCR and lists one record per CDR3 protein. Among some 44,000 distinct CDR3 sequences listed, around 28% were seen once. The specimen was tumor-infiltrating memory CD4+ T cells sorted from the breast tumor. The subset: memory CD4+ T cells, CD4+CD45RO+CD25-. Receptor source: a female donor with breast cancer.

CDR3 in amino acids: CASSRSYWDSKETQYF. In DNA form, the CDR3 reads TGTGCCAGCAGTCGGTCCTACTGGGACTCTAAAGAGACCCAGTACTTC. The V and J genes are TRBV27 and TRBJ2-5; D is perhaps TRBD2 (6 bases). From germline, CDR1 is MNHEY and CDR2 SMNVEV (reference sequence). The V end lost 5 bases, the J end lost 3 bases, and 19 bases lay between the germline ends. The CDR3 runs to 16 residues.

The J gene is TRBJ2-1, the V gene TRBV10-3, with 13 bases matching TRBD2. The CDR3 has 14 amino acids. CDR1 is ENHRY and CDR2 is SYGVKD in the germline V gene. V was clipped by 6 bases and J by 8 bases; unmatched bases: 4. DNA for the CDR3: TGTGCCATCAGGGGACTAGCGGGACTCGATGAGCAGTTCTTC. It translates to CAIRGLAGLDEQFF.

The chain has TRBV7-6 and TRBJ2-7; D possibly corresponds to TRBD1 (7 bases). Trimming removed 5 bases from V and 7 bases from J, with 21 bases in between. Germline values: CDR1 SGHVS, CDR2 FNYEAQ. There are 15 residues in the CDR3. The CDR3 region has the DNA TGTGCCAGCAGCCGCGGGACAGTGGGGGAAGGGGAGCAGTACTTC. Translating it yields CASSRGTVGEGEQYF.

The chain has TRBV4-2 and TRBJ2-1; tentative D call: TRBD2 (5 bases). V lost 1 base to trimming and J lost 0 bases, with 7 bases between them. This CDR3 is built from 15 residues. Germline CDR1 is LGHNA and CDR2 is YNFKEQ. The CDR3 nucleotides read TGTGCCAGCAGCCAAGGGAGGACCTCCTACAATGAGCAGTTCTTC. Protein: CASSQGRTSYNEQFF.

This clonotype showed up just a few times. CDR3 DNA: TGTGCCAGCAGTAAACAGCGGGGGCCCACAGATACGCAGTATTTT. This encodes CASSKQRGPTDTQYF. This chain connects TRBV27 to TRBJ2-3, with 8 nucleotides matching TRBD2. After removal of 5 bases from V and 2 bases from J, the junction contained 6 bases not matched to a gene. The CDR3 sequence is 15 residues long. Germline loops: CDR1 MNHEY, CDR2 SMNVEV (reference sequence).

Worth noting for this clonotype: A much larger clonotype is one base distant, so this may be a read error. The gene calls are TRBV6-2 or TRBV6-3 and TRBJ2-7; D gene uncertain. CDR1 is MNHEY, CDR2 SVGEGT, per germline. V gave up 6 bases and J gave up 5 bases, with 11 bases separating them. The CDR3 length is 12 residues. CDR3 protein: CASRYGFDEQYF. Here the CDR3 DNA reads TGTGCCAGCAGGTATGGGTTCGACGAGCAGTACTTC.

CDR3 in amino acids: CASSPLMSYNSPLHF. As DNA, the CDR3 is TGTGCCAGCAGTCCCCTGATGTCCTATAATTCACCCCTCCACTTT. The rearrangement uses TRBV6-6 and TRBJ1-6; D not certain. Trimming pared 5 bases from V and 1 base from J, leaving 9 bases between. The CDR3 is 15 residues long. Germline V gives CDR1 MNHNY, CDR2 SVGAGI (reference sequence).

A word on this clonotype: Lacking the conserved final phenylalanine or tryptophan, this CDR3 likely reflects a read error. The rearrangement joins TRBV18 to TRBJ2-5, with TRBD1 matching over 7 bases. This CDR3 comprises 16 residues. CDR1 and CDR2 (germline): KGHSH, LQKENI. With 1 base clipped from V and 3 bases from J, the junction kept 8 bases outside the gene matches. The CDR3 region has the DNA TGTGCCAGCTCACCACGGGGGACAGACCTAAAAGAGACCCAGTACCTC. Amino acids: CASSPRGTDLKETQYL.

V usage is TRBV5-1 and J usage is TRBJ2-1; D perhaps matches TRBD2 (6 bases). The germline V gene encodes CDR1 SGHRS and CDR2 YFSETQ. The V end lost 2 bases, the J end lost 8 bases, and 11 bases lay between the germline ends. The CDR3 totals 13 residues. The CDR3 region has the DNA TGCGCCAGCAGCTTAGGAGGGGCCGATGAGCAGTTCTTC. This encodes CASSLGGADEQFF.

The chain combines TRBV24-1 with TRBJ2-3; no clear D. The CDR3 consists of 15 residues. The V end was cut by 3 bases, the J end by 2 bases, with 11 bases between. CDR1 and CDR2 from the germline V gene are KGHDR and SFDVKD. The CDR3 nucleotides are TGTGCCACCAGTGATCCCACTATAAACACAGATACGCAGTATTTT. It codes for CATSDPTINTDTQYF.

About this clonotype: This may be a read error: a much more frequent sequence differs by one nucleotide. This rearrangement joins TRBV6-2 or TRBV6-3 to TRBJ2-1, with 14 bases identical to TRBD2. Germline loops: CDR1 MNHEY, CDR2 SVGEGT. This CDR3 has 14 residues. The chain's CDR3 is CASRTSGRALEQLF. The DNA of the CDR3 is TGTGCCAGCAGGACTAGCGGGAGGGCCCTTGAGCAGCTCTTC.

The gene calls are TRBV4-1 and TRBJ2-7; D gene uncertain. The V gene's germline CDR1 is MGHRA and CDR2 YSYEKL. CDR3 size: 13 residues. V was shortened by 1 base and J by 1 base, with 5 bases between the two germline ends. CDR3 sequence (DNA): TGCGCCAGCAGCCAAGGGAGTTCCTACGAGCAGTACTTC. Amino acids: CASSQGSSYEQYF.

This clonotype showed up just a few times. CDR3 in amino acids: CASSPEELFF. In DNA form, the CDR3 reads TGTGCCAGCAGCCCAGAGGAGCTGTTTTTT. V is TRBV4-2 and J is TRBJ2-2, with unresolved D. Per germline, CDR1 LGHNA and CDR2 YNFKEQ. The CDR3 totals 10 residues. Trimming cost V 4 bases and J 10 bases, with 4 bases left between them.

For the CDR3, the DNA is TGTGCCAGCAGTTACTCACTGAACGTTTACGAGCAGTACTTC. It is translated as CASSYSLNVYEQYF. The V and J genes are TRBV6-5 and TRBJ2-7; the D is unclear. The V and J ends lost 0 bases and 4 bases respectively, with 10 bases between them. CDR3 length equals 14 residues. Germline values: CDR1 MNHEY, CDR2 SVGAGI.

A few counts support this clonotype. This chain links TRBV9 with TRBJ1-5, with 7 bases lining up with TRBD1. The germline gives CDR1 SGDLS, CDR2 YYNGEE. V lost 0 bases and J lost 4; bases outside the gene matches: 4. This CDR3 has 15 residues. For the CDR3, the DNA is TGTGCCAGCAGCGTAGAGGGGGACAGTAATCAGCCCCAGCATTTT. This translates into CASSVEGDSNQPQHF.

The CDR3 protein is CAMSYGYTF. In nucleotides, the CDR3 is TGTGCCATGAGCTATGGCTACACCTTC. This rearrangement joins TRBV2 to TRBJ1-2; no reliable D call. Looked up from germline, CDR1 is SNHLY and CDR2 is FYNNEI. This CDR3 contains 9 residues. Trimming pared 10 bases from V and 4 bases from J, leaving 4 bases between.

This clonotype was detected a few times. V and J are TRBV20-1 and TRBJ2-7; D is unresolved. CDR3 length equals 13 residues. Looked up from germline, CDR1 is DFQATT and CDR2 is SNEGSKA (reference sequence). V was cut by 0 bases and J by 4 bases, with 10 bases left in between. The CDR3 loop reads CSARELRGYEQYF. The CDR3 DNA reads TGCAGTGCTAGAGAACTTCGAGGTTACGAGCAGTACTTC.

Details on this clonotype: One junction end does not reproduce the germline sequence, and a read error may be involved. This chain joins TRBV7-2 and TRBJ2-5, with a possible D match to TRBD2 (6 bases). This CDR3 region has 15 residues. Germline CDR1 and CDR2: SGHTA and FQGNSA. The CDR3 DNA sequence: TGTGCCGGCAGCTTAGACTCCGGGGGTACGAAGACCCAGTACTTC. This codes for CAGSLDSGGTKTQYF. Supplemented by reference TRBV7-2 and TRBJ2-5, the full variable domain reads GAGVSQSPSNKVTEKGKDVELRCDPISGHTALYWYRQSLGQGLEFLIYFQGNSAPDKSGLPSDRFSAERTGGSVSTLTIQRTQQEDSAVYLCAGSLDSGGTKTQYFGPGTRLLVL.

The CDR3 here is CASSLELAGGDEQFF. The CDR3 DNA follows: TGTGCCAGCAGCTTAGAACTAGCGGGAGGCGATGAGCAGTTCTTC. V gene TRBV7-2 combines with J gene TRBJ2-1, with 12 bases aligning to TRBD2. From germline, CDR1 is SGHTA and CDR2 FQGNSA. The J segment lost 8 bases and the V segment lost 1 base, leaving 3 bases of the junction unmatched. This CDR3 is 15 amino acids long.

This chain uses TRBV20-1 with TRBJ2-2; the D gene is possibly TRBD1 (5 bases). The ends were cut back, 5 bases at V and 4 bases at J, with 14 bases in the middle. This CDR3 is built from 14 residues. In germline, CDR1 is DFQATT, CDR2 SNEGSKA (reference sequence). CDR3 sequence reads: CSAGRDWTTGELFF. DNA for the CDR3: TGCAGTGCTGGCAGGGATTGGACCACCGGGGAGCTGTTTTTT.

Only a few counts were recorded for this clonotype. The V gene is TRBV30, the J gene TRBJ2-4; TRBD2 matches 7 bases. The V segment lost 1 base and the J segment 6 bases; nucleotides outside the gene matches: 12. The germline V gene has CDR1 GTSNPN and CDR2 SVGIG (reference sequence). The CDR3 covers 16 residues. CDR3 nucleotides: TGTGCCTGGAGTGGAACCGGGACTAAGGGCAGAAACATTCAGTACTTC. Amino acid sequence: CAWSGTGTKGRNIQYF.

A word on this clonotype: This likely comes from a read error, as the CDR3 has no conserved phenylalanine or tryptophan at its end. CDR3 sequence (DNA): TGTGCCAGCAGGGTGAGACAGACCTTCACCGGGGAGCTGTTTTCT. Translated: CASRVRQTFTGELFS. The chain employs TRBV6-5 and TRBJ2-2; D possibly corresponds to TRBD1 (5 bases). V lost 6 bases and J lost 4, with 15 bases in between. In germline, CDR1 is MNHEY, CDR2 SVGAGI. There are 15 residues in the CDR3.

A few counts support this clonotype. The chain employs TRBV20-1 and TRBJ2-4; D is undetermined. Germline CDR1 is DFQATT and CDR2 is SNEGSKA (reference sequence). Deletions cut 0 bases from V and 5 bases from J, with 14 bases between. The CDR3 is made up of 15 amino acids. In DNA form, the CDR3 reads TGCAGTGCTAGAGATTGGGCGGCCCCCCAAAACATTCAGTACTTC. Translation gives CSARDWAAPQNIQYF.

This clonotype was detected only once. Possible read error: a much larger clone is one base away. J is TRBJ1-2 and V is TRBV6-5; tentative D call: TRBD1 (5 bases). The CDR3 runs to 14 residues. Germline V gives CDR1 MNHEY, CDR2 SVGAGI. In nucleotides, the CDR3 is TGTACCAGCAGCCCACATGACAGCTCCTGGGGCTACACCTTC. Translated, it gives CTSSPHDSSWGYTF.

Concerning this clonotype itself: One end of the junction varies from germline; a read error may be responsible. DNA for the CDR3: TGCGCCAGCGGCTTGGAAGCCGGGGGGCTTCAGGAAAAACTGTTTTTT. This gives the protein CASGLEAGGLQEKLFF. This rearrangement joins TRBV5-1 to TRBJ1-4; tentative D call: TRBD1 (6 bases). The germline gives CDR1 SGHRS, CDR2 YFSETQ. The CDR3 covers 16 residues.

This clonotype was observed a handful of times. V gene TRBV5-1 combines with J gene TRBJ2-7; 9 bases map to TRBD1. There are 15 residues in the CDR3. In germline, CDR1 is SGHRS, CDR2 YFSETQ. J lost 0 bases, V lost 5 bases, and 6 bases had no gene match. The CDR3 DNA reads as TGCGCCAGCAGGGCCGGACAGGGGCACTCCTACGAGCAGTACTTC. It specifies CASRAGQGHSYEQYF. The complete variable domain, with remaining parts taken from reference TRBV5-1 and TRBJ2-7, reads KAGVTQTPRYLIKTRGQQVTLSCSPISGHRSVSWYQQTPGQGLQFLFEYFSETQRNKGNFPGRFSGRQFSNSRSEMNVSTLELGDSALYLCASRAGQGHSYEQYFGPGTRLTVT.

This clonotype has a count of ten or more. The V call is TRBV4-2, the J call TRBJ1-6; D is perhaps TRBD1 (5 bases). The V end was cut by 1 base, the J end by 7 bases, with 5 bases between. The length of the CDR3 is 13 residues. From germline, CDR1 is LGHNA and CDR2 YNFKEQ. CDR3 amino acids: CASSQGTNSPLHF. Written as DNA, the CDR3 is TGTGCCAGCAGCCAAGGGACAAATTCACCCCTCCACTTT.

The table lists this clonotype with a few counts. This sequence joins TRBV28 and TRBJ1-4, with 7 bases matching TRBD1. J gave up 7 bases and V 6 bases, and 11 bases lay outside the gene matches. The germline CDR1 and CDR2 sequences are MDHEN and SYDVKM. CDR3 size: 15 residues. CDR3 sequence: CASRNPQGEFEKLFF. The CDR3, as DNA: TGTGCCAGCAGAAACCCCCAGGGGGAGTTTGAAAAACTGTTTTTT.

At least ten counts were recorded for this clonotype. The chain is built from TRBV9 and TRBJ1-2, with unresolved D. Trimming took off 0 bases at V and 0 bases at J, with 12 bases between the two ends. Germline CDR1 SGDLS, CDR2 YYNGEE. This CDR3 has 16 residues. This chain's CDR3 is CASSVGHTRANYGYTF. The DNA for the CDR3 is TGTGCCAGCAGCGTAGGGCACACTCGAGCTAACTATGGCTACACCTTC.